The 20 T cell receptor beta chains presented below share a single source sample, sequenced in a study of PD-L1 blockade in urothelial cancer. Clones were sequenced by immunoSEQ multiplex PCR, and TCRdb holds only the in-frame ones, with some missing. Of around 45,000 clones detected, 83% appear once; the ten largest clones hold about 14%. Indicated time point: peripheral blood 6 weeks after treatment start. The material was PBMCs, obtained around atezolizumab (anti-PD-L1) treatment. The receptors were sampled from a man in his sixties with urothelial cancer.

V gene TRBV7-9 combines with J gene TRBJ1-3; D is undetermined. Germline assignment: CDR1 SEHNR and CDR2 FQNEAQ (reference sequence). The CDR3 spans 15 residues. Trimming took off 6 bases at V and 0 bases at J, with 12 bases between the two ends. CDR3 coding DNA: TGTGCCAGCAGTTATCTCGGGGTCTCTGGAAACACCATATATTTT. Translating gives CASSYLGVSGNTIYF.

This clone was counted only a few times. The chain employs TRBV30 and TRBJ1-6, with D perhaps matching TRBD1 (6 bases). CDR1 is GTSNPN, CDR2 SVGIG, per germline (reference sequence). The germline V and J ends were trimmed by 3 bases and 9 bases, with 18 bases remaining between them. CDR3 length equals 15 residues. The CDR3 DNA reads TGTGCCTGGAGCCGCCTCGTAGGGGGTGGTTCACCCCTCCACTTT. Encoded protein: CAWSRLVGGGSPLHF.

The CDR3 here is CASRGPSPHEQYF. The CDR3 DNA sequence: TGTGCCAGCAGGGGCCCCTCCCCCCACGAGCAGTACTTC. The chain links TRBV6-5 to TRBJ2-7; D is unresolved. Germline V CDR1 and CDR2: MNHEY, SVGAGI. The V and J ends lost 6 bases and 5 bases respectively, with 14 bases between them. This CDR3 has 13 amino acids.

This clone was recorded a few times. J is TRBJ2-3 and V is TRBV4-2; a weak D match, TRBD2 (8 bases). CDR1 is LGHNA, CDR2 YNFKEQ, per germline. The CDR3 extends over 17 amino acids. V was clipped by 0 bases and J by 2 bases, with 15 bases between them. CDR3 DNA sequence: TGTGCCAGCAGCCAAGAACAGGGGCGGGGGGCCACAGATACGCAGTATTTT. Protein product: CASSQEQGRGATDTQYF.

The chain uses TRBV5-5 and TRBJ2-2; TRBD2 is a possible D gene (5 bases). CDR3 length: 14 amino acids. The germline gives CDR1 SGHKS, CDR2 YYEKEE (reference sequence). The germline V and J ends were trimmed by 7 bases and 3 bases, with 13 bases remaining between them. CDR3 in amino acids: CASERAPDTGELFF. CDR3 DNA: TGTGCCAGCGAGAGGGCACCCGACACCGGGGAGCTGTTTTTT.

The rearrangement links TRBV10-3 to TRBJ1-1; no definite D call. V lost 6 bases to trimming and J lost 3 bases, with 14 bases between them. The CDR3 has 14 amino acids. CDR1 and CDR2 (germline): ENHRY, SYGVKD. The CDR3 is CAIRPGNGDTEAFF. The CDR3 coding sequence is TGTGCCATCAGACCCGGGAACGGGGACACTGAAGCTTTCTTT.

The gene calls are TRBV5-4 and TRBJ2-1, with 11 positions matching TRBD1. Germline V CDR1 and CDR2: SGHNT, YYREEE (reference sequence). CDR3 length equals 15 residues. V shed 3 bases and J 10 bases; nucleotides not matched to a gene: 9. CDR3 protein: CASSSERTGGDEQFF. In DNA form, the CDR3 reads TGTGCCAGCAGCTCCGAGCGGACAGGGGGCGACGAGCAGTTCTTC. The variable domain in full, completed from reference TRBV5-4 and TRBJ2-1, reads ETGVTQSPTHLIKTRGQQVTLRCSSQSGHNTVSWYQQALGQGPQFIFQYYREEENGRGNFPPRFSGLQFPNYSSELNVNALELDDSALYLCASSSERTGGDEQFFGPGTRLTVL.

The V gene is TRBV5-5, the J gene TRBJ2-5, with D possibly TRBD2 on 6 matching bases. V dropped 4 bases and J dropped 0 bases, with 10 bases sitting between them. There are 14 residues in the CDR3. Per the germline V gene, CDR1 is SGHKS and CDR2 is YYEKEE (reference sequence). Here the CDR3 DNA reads TGTGCCAGCAGCACTGGAGGGGACCAAGAGACCCAGTACTTC. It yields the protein CASSTGGDQETQYF.

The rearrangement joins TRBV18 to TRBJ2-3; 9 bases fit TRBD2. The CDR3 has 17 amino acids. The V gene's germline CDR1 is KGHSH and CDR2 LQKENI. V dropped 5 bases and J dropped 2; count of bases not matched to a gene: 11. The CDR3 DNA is TGTGCCAGCTCAACGACGGGCGGGGGGGATATCACAGATACGCAGTATTTT. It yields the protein CASSTTGGGDITDTQYF. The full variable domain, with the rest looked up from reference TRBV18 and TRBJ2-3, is NAGVMQNPRHLVRRRGQEARLRCSPMKGHSHVYWYRQLPEEGLKFMVYLQKENIIDESGMPKERFSAEFPKEGPSILRIQQVVRGDSAAYFCASSTTGGGDITDTQYFGPGTRLTVL.

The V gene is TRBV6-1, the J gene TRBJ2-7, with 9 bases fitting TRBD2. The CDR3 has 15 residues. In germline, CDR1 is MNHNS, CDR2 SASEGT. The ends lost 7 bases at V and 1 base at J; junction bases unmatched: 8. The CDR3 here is CASIEAGGFSYEQYF. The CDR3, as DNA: TGTGCCAGCATCGAGGCGGGGGGGTTTTCCTACGAGCAGTACTTC.

CDR3 amino acids: CASTGEQGVTDTQYF. The CDR3 DNA follows: TGTGCCAGCACGGGGGAACAGGGGGTCACAGATACGCAGTATTTT. The chain recombines TRBV28 with TRBJ2-3, with TRBD1 identical over 8 bases. With 7 bases clipped from V and 2 bases from J, the junction kept 8 bases outside the gene matches. CDR1 is MDHEN and CDR2 is SYDVKM in the germline V gene. This CDR3 region has 15 residues.

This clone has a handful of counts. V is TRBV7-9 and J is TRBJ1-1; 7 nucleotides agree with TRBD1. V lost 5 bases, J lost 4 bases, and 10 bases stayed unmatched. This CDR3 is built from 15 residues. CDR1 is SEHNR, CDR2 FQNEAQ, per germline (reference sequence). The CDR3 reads CASSRRQGRGTEAFF. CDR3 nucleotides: TGTGCCAGCAGCCGCCGACAGGGACGGGGCACTGAAGCTTTCTTT. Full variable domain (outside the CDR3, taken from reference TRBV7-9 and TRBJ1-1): DTGVSQNPRHKITKRGQNVTFRCDPISEHNRLYWYRQTLGQGPEFLTYFQNEAQLEKSRLLSDRFSAERPKGSFSTLEIQRTEQGDSAMYLCASSRRQGRGTEAFFGQGTRLTVV.

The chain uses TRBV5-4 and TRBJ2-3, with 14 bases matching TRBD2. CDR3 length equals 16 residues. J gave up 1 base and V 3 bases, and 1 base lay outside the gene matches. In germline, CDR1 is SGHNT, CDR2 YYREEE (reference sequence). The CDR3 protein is CASSSGLAGGTDTQYF. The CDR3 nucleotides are TGTGCCAGCAGCTCGGGACTAGCGGGGGGCACAGATACGCAGTATTTT.

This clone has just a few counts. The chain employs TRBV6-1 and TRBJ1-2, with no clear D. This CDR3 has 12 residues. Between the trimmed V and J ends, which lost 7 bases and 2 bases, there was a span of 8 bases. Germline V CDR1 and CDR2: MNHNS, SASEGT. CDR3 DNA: TGTGCCAGCAAGATGAGGAACTATGGCTACACCTTC. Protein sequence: CASKMRNYGYTF.

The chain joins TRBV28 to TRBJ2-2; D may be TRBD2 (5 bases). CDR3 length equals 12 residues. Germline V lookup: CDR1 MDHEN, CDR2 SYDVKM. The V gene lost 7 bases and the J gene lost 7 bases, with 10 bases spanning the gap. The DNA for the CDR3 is TGTGCCAGCAATACAGAGGGCGGGGAGCTGTTTTTT. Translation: CASNTEGGELFF.

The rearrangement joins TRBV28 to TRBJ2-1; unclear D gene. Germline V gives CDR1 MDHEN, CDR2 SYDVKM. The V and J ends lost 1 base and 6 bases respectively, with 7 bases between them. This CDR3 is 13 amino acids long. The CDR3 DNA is TGTGCCAGCAGTTTATCCTCCCCCAATGAGCAGTTCTTC. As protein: CASSLSSPNEQFF.

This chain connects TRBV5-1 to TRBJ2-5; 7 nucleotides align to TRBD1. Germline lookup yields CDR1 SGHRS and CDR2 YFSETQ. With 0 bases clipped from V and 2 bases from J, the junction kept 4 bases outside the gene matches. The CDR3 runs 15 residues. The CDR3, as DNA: TGCGCCAGCAGCTTGGGACAGGGAGAGCAAGAGACCCAGTACTTC. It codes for CASSLGQGEQETQYF.

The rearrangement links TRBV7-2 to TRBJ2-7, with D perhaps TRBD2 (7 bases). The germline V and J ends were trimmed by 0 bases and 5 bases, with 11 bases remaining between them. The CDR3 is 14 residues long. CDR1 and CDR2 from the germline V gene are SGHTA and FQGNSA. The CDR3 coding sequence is TGTGCCAGCAGCTTAGCGGGGGGGCGGGACGAGCAGTACTTC. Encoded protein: CASSLAGGRDEQYF.

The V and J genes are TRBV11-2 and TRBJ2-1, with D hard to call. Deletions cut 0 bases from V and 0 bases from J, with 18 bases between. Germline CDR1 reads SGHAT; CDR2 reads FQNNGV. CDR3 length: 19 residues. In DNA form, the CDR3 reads TGTGCCAGCAGCTTAGATTTGAAGAAGACTCCTGGCTCCTACAATGAGCAGTTCTTC. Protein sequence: CASSLDLKKTPGSYNEQFF. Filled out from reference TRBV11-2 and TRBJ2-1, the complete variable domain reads EAGVAQSPRYKIIEKRQSVAFWCNPISGHATLYWYQQILGQGPKLLIQFQNNGVVDDSQLPKDRFSAERLKGVDSTLKIQPAKLEDSAVYLCASSLDLKKTPGSYNEQFFGPGTRLTVL.

DNA for the CDR3: TGTGCCAGCAGCCCCATGAGCTCCTATAATTCACCCCTCCACTTT. Translation gives CASSPMSSYNSPLHF. The chain joins TRBV25-1 to TRBJ1-6; D gene unclear. Trimming removed 6 bases at V and 0 bases at J, with 9 bases between. Germline values: CDR1 MGHDK, CDR2 SYGVNS. The CDR3 runs 15 residues.